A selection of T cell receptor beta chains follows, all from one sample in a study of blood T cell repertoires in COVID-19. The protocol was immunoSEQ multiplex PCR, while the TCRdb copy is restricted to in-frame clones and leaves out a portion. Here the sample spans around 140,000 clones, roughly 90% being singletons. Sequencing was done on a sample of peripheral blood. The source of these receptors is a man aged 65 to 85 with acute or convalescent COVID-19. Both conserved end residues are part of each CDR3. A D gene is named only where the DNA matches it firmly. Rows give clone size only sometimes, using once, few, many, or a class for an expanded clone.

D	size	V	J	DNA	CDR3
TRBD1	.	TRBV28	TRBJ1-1	TGTGCCAGCAGCCTCGGACAGGGAGTATTTTACACTGAAGCTTTCTTT	CASSLGQGVFYTEAFF
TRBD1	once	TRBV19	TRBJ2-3	TGTGCCAGCCGAACAGGGGGCGCAGATACGCAGTATTTT	CASRTGGADTQYF
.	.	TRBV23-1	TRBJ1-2	TGCGCCAGCAGTCAACCCGGGACACACTATGGCTACACCTTC	CASSQPGTHYGYTF
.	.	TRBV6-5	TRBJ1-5	TGTGCCAGCAGTTTGGGGGGGATAAACCAGCCCCAGCATTTT	CASSLGGINQPQHF
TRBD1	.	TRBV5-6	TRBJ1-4	TGTGCCAGCAGCTTGGCCTACAAGGGACAGGGTTTAGAAAAACTGTTTTTT	CASSLAYKGQGLEKLFF
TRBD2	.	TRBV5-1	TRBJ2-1	TGCGCCAGCAGCTTCGGGTCGGCTAGCGGGACCGAACAGTTCTTC	CASSFGSASGTEQFF
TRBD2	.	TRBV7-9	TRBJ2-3	TGTGCCAGCAGTCCCCCGCCATCTAGCGGGAGGGCCACAGATACGCAGTATTTT	CASSPPPSSGRATDTQYF
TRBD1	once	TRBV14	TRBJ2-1	TGTGCCAGCAGCCAAGATCGAGGACAGGTTAACTACAATGAGCAGTTCTTC	CASSQDRGQVNYNEQFF
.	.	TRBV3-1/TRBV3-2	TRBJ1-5	TGTGCCAGCAGCCAAGACAGGGCATACAATCAGCCCCAGCATTTT	CASSQDRAYNQPQHF
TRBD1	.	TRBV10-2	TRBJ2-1	TGCGCCAGCAGTGCTATGACAGGGCCGGTGGGCTACAATGAGCAGTTCTTC	CASSAMTGPVGYNEQFF
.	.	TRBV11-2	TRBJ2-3	TGTGCCAGCAGCTTTTTACAGGGAACAGATACGCAGTATTTT	CASSFLQGTDTQYF